In its sample, the clone carrying this T cell receptor beta chain was seen a few times. Its antigen is still unknown. PCR primers comprised 60 Vbeta and 13 Jbeta primers. Produced via immunoSEQ multiplex PCR; TCRdb's table is partial and in-frame only. Of some 120,000 clones in the sample, over 60% were seen once. The source of the sample is a study of cytomegalovirus exposure and HLA in healthy donors. Study observations and caveats: A later analysis revealed that TCR association rates differed between HLA loci, peaking at DRB1 and bottoming out at HLA-C. Cytomegalovirus association was listed for 164 TCR beta chains. Per a prior analysis, the majority of TCR beta V segments were productive roughly 87% or roughly 30% of the time.

This receptor was identified in a man aged 40-50 years in good health and CMV-seropositive. Sequencing used PBMCs.

This chain's CDR3 is CASSLTGVGNTIYF. The CDR3 DNA reads TGTGCCAGCAGCTTAACAGGGGTGGGAAACACCATATATTTT. The rearrangement uses TRBV11-2 and TRBJ1-3, with 7 bases identical to TRBD1. CDR1 is SGHAT and CDR2 is FQNNGV in the germline V gene. The ends lost 2 bases at V and 4 bases at J; junction bases unmatched: 2. The CDR3 sequence is 14 residues long.